Each of the 17 T cell receptor beta chains below was sequenced from the same sample in a study of T-cell memory formation after mild COVID-19. TCRdb called the 5' RACE reads again in MiXCR, with one record for every CDR3 protein. Among approximately 440,000 distinct CDR3 sequences, roughly 20% were seen once, and the ten largest hold around 9.2%. Sequencing was performed on PBMCs or a T cell subset sorted from them (not recorded which). The receptors here all came from an adult woman who had mild COVID-19 (a few samples of this study predate the infection). Cell type and time point are not known.

This clonotype was seen a handful of times. The CDR3 coding sequence is TGTGCCAGCAGACGCCATATACAGGGGGCCTCCTACGAGCAGTACTTC. Protein: CASRRHIQGASYEQYF. This chain joins TRBV28 and TRBJ2-7; TRBD1 agrees at 9 bases. The CDR3 runs 16 residues. The germline V gene encodes CDR1 MDHEN and CDR2 SYDVKM. J was trimmed by 0 bases and V by 6 bases; bases with no gene match: 9.

This clonotype has more than one count but fewer than ten. V usage is TRBV10-3 and J usage is TRBJ2-5; 8 bases agree with TRBD1. Losses at the gene ends were 3 bases for V and 5 bases for J; bases not matched to a gene: 11. The CDR3 consists of 16 residues. Looked up from germline, CDR1 is ENHRY and CDR2 is SYGVKD. The CDR3 region has the DNA TGTGCCATCAGTGACCCCGGGACAGGCAACACGGAGACCCAGTACTTC. The encoded protein is CAISDPGTGNTETQYF.

This clonotype was seen repeatedly, ten times or more. The germline gene is not matched at one end of the junction; a read error may be the cause. The chain uses TRBV6-1 and TRBJ2-7, with a weak D call TRBD2 (5 bases). This CDR3 comprises 12 residues. Germline CDR1 is MNHNS and CDR2 is SASEGT. CDR3 sequence (DNA): TGTGCCAGCAGTGAAGGGAGGAAGGTTGGGAACTTC. It encodes CASSEGRKVGNF.

The J gene is TRBJ1-5, the V gene TRBV20-1, with 7 bases matching TRBD1. CDR1 DFQATT and CDR2 SNEGSKA come from the germline V gene (reference sequence). Trimming removed 6 bases from V and 2 bases from J; junction bases left unmatched: 7. The CDR3 runs to 14 residues. The CDR3 region is CSAYTQGRNQPQHF. The CDR3 region has the DNA TGCAGTGCATATACACAGGGGCGCAATCAGCCCCAGCATTTT.

The chain combines TRBV24-1 with TRBJ2-7, with 7 bases lining up with TRBD1. CDR1 is KGHDR, CDR2 SFDVKD, per germline. The CDR3 runs 13 residues. After removal of 4 bases from V and 3 bases from J, the junction contained 2 bases not matched to a gene. The CDR3 loop reads CATSDRGNYEQYF. CDR3 coding DNA: TGTGCCACCAGTGACAGGGGGAACTACGAGCAGTACTTC.

This clonotype has a handful of counts. This chain uses TRBV30 with TRBJ1-1; TRBD1 is a possible D gene (5 bases). This CDR3 is built from 14 residues. Germline lookup yields CDR1 GTSNPN and CDR2 SVGIG (reference sequence). Trimming removed 0 bases from V and 0 bases from J, with 8 bases in between. The CDR3 sequence: CAWSVGTVNTEAFF. The CDR3 DNA sequence: TGTGCCTGGAGTGTAGGGACTGTGAACACTGAAGCTTTCTTT.

CDR3 protein: CATSDLTHEQYF. The CDR3 nucleotides read TGTGCCACCAGTGATTTGACCCACGAGCAGTACTTC. The chain couples TRBV24-1 to TRBJ2-7; D gene unclear. From germline, CDR1 is KGHDR and CDR2 SFDVKD. V was clipped by 0 bases and J by 5 bases, with 4 bases between them. The CDR3 has 12 amino acids.

This rearrangement joins TRBV5-1 to TRBJ2-3; 7 nucleotides match TRBD2. The CDR3 spans 15 residues. Losses at the gene ends were 3 bases for V and 3 bases for J; bases not matched to a gene: 7. CDR1 SGHRS and CDR2 YFSETQ come from the germline V gene. The CDR3: CASSSGVSGTDTQYF. The CDR3 DNA follows: TGCGCCAGCAGCTCCGGTGTTAGCGGGACAGATACGCAGTATTTT.

The chain joins TRBV5-1 to TRBJ2-3, with D possibly called TRBD1 or TRBD2 (5 bases each). CDR3 size: 15 residues. Looked up from germline, CDR1 is SGHRS and CDR2 is YFSETQ. V was trimmed by 2 bases and J by 4 bases, leaving 14 bases between them. CDR3 loop: CASSLDGGRADTQYF. The CDR3 DNA reads as TGCGCCAGCAGCTTAGATGGGGGACGGGCAGATACGCAGTATTTT.

With respect to this clonotype: One end of the junction does not line up with germline, which may come from a read error. The V call is TRBV28, the J call TRBJ2-1, with D perhaps given as TRBD1 or TRBD2 (6 bases each). Germline lookup yields CDR1 MDHEN and CDR2 SYDVKM. The CDR3 sequence is 12 residues long. DNA of the CDR3: TGCACCTGCTGGGGGGCAGACAATGAGCAGTTCTTC. Protein: CTCWGADNEQFF.

CDR3 bases: TGTGCCAGCAGTTTGGGCCCTGGCTATAGCGGGGGGATTGAGCAGTTCTTC. This encodes CASSLGPGYSGGIEQFF. The chain carries TRBV12-3 or TRBV12-4 and TRBJ2-1; 10 nucleotides align to TRBD2. The CDR3 is made up of 17 amino acids. J was trimmed by 9 bases and V by 3 bases; bases with no gene match: 14.

The sample holds many counts of this clonotype. The chain couples TRBV11-1 to TRBJ2-1, with D unresolved. Trimming shortened V by 6 bases and J by 5 bases, and 11 bases separated the two germline ends. The V gene's germline CDR1 is SGHAT and CDR2 FQDESV (reference sequence). The CDR3 extends over 13 amino acids. The CDR3 coding sequence is TGTGCCAGCAGTTCCGGACCCCACAATGAGCAGTTCTTC. It specifies CASSSGPHNEQFF.

This clonotype was picked up a small number of times. The rearrangement joins TRBV6-5 to TRBJ1-5; 10 positions agree with TRBD1. The CDR3 contains 15 residues. Germline CDR1 MNHEY, CDR2 SVGAGI. Trimming at V came to 0 bases and at J to 7 bases, leaving 3 bases not matched to a gene. CDR3 residues: CASSYSRQGAQPQHF. DNA for the CDR3: TGTGCCAGCAGTTACTCTAGACAGGGGGCACAGCCCCAGCATTTT.

The CDR3 here is CASSLGASGRLAGELFF. The CDR3, as DNA: TGTGCCAGCAGCTTAGGCGCTAGCGGGAGACTCGCCGGGGAGCTGTTTTTT. The J gene is TRBJ2-2, the V gene TRBV11-1; 10 bases are shared with TRBD2. The CDR3 runs 17 residues. Germline V gene lookup returns CDR1 SGHAT and CDR2 FQDESV (reference sequence). The ends lost 1 base at V and 6 bases at J; junction bases unmatched: 8.

This chain links TRBV11-3 with TRBJ2-5, with D possibly matching TRBD2 (6 bases). From germline, CDR1 is SGHNT and CDR2 YENEEA. Trimming took 5 bases from V and 2 from J, leaving 12 bases between them. The CDR3 extends over 14 amino acids. The CDR3 sequence: CASSPSRGQETQYF. The CDR3 bases are TGTGCCAGCAGCCCGTCACGGGGGCAAGAGACCCAGTACTTC.

The J gene is TRBJ2-3, the V gene TRBV9; D is ambiguous. Germline CDR1 and CDR2: SGDLS and YYNGEE. Deletions cut 0 bases from V and 2 bases from J, with 7 bases between. The CDR3 has 14 residues. The CDR3 reads CASSVEGLTDTQYF. CDR3 sequence (DNA): TGTGCCAGCAGCGTAGAGGGTCTCACAGATACGCAGTATTTT.

The V gene is TRBV6-6, the J gene TRBJ1-2, with TRBD1 matching 8 bases. With 7 bases clipped from V and 4 bases from J, the junction kept 8 bases outside the gene matches. Germline V gene sequence: CDR1 MNHNY, CDR2 SVGAGI (reference sequence). The CDR3 covers 14 residues. The CDR3 nucleotides read TGTGCCAGCACCCAGGGGGCGGGGTCCTATGGCTACACCTTC. As protein: CASTQGAGSYGYTF.